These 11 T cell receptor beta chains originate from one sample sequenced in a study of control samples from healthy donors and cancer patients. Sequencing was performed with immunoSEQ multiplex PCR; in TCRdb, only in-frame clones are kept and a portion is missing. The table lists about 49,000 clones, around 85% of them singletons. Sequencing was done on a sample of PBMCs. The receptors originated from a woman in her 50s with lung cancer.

The DNA of the CDR3 is TGTGCCAGCAGCCAAGTTAAAGATACGCAGTATTTT. It specifies CASSQVKDTQYF. The chain combines TRBV3-1 (or the pseudogene TRBV3-2) with TRBJ2-3; D remains unclear. Trimming shortened V by 1 base and J by 5 bases, and 4 bases separated the two germline ends. The CDR3 sequence is 12 residues long. The germline V gene has CDR1 LGHDT and CDR2 YNNKEL (reference sequence).

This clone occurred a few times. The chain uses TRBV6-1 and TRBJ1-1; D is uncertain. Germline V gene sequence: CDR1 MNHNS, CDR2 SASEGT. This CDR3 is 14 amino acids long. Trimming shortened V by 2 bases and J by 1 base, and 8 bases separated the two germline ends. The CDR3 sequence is CASSEYRSNTEAFF. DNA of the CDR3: TGTGCCAGCAGTGAATACAGATCGAACACTGAAGCTTTCTTT.

In DNA, the CDR3 is TGTGCCAGCAGCACAAACGGACAGGCGACCACCGGGGAGCTGTTTTTT. It translates to CASSTNGQATTGELFF. This chain uses TRBV5-4 with TRBJ2-2; 7 bases are shared with TRBD1. The V segment lost 4 bases and the J segment 4 bases; nucleotides outside the gene matches: 10. Germline V gene lookup returns CDR1 SGHNT and CDR2 YYREEE (reference sequence). The CDR3 totals 16 residues.

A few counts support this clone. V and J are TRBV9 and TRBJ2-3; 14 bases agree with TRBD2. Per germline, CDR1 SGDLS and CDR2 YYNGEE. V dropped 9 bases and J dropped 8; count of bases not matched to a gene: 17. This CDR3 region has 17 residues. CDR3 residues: CAKGLAGDLHIHGTQYF. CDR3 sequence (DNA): TGTGCCAAGGGACTAGCGGGGGACCTACATATACACGGTACGCAGTATTTT.

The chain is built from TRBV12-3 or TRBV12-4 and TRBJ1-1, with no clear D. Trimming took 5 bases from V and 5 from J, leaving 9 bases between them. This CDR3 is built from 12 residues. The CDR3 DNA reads TGTGCCAGCAGTGCCTATGGGACTGAAGCTTTCTTT. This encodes CASSAYGTEAFF.

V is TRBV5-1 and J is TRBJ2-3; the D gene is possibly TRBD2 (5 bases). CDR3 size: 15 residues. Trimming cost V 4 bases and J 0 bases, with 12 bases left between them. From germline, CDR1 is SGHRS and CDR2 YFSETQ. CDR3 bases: TGCGCCAGCAGCCACGGGGAGCTTAGCACAGATACGCAGTATTTT. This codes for CASSHGELSTDTQYF.

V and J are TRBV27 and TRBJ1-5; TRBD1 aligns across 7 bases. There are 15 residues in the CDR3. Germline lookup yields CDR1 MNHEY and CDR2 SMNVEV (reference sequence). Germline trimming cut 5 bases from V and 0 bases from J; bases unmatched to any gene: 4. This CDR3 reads CASSTGQTSNQPQHF. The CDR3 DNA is TGTGCCAGCAGTACGGGACAGACTAGCAATCAGCCCCAGCATTTT.

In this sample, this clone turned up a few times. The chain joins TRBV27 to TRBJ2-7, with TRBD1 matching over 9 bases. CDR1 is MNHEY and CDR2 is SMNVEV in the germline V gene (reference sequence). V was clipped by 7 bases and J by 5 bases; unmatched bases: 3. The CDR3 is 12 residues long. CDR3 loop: CASTGTGNEQYF. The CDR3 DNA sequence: TGTGCCAGCACCGGGACAGGGAACGAGCAGTACTTC.

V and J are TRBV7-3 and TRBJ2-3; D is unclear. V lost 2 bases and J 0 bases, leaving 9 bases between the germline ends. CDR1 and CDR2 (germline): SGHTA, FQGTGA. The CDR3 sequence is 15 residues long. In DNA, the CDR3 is TGTGCCAGCAGCTTATGGGCCACTAGCACAGATACGCAGTATTTT. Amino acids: CASSLWATSTDTQYF.

Here the CDR3 reads CASSLRFNTEAFF. The CDR3 DNA reads as TGTGCCAGCAGCTTAAGGTTTAACACTGAAGCTTTCTTT. The chain combines TRBV7-3 with TRBJ1-1; no clear D. Trimming pared 1 base from V and 2 bases from J, leaving 5 bases between. Germline CDR1 and CDR2: SGHTA and FQGTGA. The CDR3 contains 13 residues.

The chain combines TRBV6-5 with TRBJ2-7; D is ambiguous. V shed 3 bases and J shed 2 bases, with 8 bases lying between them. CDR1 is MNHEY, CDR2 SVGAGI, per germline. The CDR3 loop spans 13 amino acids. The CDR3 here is CASSYRFTYEQYF. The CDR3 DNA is TGTGCCAGCAGTTATCGGTTTACCTACGAGCAGTACTTC.